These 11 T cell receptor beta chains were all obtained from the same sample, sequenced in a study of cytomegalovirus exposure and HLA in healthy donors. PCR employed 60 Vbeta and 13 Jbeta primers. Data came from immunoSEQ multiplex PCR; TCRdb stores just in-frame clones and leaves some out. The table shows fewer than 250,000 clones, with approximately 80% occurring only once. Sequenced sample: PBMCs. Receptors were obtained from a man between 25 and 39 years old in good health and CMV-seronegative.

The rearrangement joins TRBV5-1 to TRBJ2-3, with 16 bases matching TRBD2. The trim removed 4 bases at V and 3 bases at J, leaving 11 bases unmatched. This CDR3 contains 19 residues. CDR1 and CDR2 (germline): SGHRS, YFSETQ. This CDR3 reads CASSTPPGLAGGRTDTQYF. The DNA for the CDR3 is TGCGCCAGCAGCACCCCTCCGGGACTAGCGGGGGGGAGGACAGATACGCAGTATTTT.

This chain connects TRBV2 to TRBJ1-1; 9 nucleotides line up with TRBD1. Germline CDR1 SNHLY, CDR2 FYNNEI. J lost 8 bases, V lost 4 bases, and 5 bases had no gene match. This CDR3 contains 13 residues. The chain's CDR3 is CASSVWDRVEAFF. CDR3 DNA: TGTGCCAGCAGTGTGTGGGACAGGGTCGAAGCTTTCTTT.

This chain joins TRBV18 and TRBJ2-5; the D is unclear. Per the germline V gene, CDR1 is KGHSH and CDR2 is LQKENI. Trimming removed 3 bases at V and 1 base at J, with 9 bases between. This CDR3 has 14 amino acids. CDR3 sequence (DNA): TGTGCCAGCTCACCCCTAAGAGCCCAAGAGACCCAGTACTTC. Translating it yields CASSPLRAQETQYF.

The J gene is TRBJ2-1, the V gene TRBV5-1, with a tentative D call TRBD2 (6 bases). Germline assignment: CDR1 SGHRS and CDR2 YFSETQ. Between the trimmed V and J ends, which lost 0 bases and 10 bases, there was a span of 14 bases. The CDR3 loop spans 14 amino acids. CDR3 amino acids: CASSLGLESGEQFF. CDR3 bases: TGCGCCAGCAGCTTGGGGTTGGAAAGCGGGGAGCAGTTCTTC.

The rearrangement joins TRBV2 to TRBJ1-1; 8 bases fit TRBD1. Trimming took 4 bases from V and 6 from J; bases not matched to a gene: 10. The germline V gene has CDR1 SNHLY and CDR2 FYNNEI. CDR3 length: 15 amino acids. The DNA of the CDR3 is TGTGCCAGCAGTGGGGGACAGGAGGGTTTTTCTGAAGCTTTCTTT. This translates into CASSGGQEGFSEAFF.

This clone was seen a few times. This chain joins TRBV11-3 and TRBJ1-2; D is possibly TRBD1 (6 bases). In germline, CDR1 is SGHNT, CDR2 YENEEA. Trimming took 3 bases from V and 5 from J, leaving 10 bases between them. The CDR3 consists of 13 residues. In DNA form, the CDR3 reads TGTGCCAGCAGCTTCTCGCAGGGGTATGGCTACACCTTC. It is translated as CASSFSQGYGYTF.

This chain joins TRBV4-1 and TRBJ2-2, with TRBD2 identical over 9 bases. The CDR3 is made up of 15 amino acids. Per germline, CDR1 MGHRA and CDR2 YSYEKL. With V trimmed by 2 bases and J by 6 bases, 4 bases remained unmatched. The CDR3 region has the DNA TGCGCCAGCAGCCAATCTAGCGGGGTACCCGGGGAGCTGTTTTTT. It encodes CASSQSSGVPGELFF.

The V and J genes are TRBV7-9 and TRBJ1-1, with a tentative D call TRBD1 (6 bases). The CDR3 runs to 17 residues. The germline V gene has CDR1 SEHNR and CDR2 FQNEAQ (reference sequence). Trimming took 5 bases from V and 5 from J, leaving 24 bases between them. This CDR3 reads CASSRPRTEMNRTEAFF. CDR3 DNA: TGTGCCAGCAGCCGCCCTCGGACAGAGATGAACAGGACTGAAGCTTTCTTT.

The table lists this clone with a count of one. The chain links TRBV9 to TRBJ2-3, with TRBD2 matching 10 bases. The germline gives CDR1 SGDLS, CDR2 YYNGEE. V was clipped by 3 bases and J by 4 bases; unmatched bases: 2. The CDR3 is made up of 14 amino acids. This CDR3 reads CASSAAGGPDTQYF. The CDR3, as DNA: TGTGCCAGCAGCGCAGCGGGGGGGCCAGATACGCAGTATTTT.

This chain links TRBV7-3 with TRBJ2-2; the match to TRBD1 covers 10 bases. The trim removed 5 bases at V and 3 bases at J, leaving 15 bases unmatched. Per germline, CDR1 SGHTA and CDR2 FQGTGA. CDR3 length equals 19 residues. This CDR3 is CASSTSLDRGLQYTGELFF. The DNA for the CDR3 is TGTGCCAGCAGCACCTCCCTCGACAGGGGGCTCCAGTACACCGGGGAGCTGTTTTTT. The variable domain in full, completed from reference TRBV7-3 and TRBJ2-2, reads GAGVSQTPSNKVTEKGKYVELRCDPISGHTALYWYRQSLGQGPEFLIYFQGTGAADDSGLPNDRFFAVRPEGSVSTLKIQRTERGDSAVYLCASSTSLDRGLQYTGELFFGEGSRLTVL.

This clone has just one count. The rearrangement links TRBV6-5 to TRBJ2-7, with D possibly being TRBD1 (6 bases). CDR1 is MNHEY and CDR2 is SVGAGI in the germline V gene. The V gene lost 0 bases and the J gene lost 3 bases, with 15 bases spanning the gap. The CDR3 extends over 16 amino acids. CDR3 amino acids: CASSYSHRVGNYEQYF. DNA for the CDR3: TGTGCCAGCAGTTACTCCCACAGGGTAGGGAACTACGAGCAGTACTTC.